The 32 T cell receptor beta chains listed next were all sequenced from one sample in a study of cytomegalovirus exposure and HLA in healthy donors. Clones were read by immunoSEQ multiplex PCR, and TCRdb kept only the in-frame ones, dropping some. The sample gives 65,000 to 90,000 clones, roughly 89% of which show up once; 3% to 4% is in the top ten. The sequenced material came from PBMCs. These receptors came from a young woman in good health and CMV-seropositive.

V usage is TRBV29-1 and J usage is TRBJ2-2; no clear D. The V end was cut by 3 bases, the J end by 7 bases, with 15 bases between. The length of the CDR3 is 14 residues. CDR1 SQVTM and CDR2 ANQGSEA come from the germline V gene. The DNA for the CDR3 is TGCAGCGTTGAGATAGCAGTTGCTAGCGGGGAGCTGTTTTTT. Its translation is CSVEIAVASGELFF.

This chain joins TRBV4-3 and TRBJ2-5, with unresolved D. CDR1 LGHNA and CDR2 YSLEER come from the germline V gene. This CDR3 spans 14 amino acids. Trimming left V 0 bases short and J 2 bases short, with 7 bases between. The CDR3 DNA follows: TGCGCCAGCAGCCAAGACACTAAGCAAGAGACCCAGTACTTC. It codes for CASSQDTKQETQYF.

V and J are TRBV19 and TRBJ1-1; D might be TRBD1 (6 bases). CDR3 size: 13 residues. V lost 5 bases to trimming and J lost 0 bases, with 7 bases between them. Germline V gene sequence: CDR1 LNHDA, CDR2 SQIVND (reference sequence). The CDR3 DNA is TGTGCCAGTAGTCAGGGGATGAACACTGAAGCTTTCTTT. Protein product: CASSQGMNTEAFF. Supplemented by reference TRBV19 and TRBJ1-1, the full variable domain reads DGGITQSPKYLFRKEGQNVTLSCEQNLNHDAMYWYRQDPGQGLRLIYYSQIVNDFQKGDIAEGYSVSREKKESFPLTVTSAQKNPTAFYLCASSQGMNTEAFFGQGTRLTVV.

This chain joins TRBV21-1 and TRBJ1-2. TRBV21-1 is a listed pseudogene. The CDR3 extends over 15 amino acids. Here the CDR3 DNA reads TGTGCCAGCAGCAGCCTCTCGGTCGCTGTCTATGGCTACACCTTC. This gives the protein CASSSLSVAVYGYTF.

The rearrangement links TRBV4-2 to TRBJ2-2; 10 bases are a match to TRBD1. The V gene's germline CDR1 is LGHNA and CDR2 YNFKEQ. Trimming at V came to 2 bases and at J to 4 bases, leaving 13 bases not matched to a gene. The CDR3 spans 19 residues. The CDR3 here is CASSQYFQGGQGGTGELFF. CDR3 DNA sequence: TGTGCCAGCAGCCAATACTTTCAGGGTGGACAGGGGGGCACCGGGGAGCTGTTTTTT.

CDR3 in DNA: TGTGCCAGCAGCTTAGGCTACCGGGACAGGGCCAGGAGTAACTATGGCTACACCTTC. This gives the protein CASSLGYRDRARSNYGYTF. The J gene is TRBJ1-2, the V gene TRBV11-2; 9 bases line up with TRBD1. The CDR3 extends over 19 amino acids. From germline, CDR1 is SGHAT and CDR2 FQNNGV. After removal of 1 base from V and 1 base from J, the junction contained 13 bases not matched to a gene.

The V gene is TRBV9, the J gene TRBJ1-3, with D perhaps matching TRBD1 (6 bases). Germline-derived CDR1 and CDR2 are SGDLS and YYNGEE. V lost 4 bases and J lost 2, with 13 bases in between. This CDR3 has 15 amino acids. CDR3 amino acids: CASSLGADTGNTIYF. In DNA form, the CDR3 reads TGTGCCAGCAGCCTGGGGGCGGATACTGGAAACACCATATATTTT.

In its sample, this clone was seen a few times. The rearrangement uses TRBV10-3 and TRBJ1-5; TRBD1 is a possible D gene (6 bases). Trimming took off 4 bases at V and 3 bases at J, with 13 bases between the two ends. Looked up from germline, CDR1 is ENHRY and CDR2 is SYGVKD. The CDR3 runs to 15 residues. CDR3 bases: TGTGCCATCAGTGCGACAGGAGGTAACAATCAGCCCCAGCATTTT. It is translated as CAISATGGNNQPQHF.

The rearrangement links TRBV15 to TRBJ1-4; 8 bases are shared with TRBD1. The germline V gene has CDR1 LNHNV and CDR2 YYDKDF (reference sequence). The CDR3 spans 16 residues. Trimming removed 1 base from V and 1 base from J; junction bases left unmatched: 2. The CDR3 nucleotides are TGTGCCACCAGCAGAGGGGGGACAGGAACTAATGAAAAACTGTTTTTT. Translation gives CATSRGGTGTNEKLFF.

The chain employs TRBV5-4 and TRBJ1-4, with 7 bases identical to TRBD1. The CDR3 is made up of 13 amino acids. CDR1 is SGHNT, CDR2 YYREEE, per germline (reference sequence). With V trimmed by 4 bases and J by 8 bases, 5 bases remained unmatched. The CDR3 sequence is CASSLTGTEKLFF. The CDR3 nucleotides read TGTGCCAGCAGCCTGACAGGGACCGAAAAACTGTTTTTT.

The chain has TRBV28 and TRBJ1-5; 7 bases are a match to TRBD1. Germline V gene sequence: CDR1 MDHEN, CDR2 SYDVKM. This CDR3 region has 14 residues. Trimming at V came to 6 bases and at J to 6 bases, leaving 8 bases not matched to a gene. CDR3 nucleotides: TGTGCCAGCAGGCAGACAGGGAGCGGTCAGCCCCAGCATTTT. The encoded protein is CASRQTGSGQPQHF. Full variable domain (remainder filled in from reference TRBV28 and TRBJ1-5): DVKVTQSSRYLVKRTGEKVFLECVQDMDHENMFWYRQDPGLGLRLIYFSYDVKMKEKGDIPEGYSVSREKKERFSLILESASTNQTSMYLCASRQTGSGQPQHFGDGTRLSIL.

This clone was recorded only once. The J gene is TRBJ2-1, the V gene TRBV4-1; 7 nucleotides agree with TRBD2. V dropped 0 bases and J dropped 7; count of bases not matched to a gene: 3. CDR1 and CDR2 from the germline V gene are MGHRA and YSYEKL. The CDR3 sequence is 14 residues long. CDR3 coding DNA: TGCGCCAGCAGCCAAGAAGGGAGGGGTAATGAGCAGTTCTTC. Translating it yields CASSQEGRGNEQFF.

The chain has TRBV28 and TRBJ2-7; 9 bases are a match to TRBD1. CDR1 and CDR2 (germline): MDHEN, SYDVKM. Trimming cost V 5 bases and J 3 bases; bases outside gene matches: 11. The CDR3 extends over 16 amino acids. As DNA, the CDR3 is TGTGCCAGCAGTCGGGTCTGGGGACAGGGAGACTACGAGCAGTACTTC. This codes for CASSRVWGQGDYEQYF.

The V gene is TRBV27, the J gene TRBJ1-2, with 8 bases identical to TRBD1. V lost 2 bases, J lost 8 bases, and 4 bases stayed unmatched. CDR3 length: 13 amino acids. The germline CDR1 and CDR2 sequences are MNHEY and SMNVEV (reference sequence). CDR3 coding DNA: TGTGCCAGCAGTTTAGGGACAGGCGGGGGCTACACCTTC. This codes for CASSLGTGGGYTF.

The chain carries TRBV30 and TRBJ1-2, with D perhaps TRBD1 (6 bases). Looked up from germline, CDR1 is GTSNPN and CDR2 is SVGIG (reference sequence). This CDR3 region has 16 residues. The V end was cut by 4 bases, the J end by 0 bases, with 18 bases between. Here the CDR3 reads CAWNMQTGGTNYGYTF. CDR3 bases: TGTGCCTGGAACATGCAGACAGGTGGGACTAACTATGGCTACACCTTC.

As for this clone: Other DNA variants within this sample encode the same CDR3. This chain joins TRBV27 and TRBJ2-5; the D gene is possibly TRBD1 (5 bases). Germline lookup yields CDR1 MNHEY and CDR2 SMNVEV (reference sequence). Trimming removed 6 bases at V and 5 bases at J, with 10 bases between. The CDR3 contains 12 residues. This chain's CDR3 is CASRGVSETQYF. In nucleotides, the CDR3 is TGTGCCAGCAGAGGGGTTAGCGAGACCCAGTACTTC.

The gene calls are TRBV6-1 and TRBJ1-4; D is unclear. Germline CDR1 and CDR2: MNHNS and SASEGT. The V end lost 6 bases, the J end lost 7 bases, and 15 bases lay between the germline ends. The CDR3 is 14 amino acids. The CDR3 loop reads CASSDGSLGEKLFF. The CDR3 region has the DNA TGTGCCAGCAGCGACGGGAGTTTGGGTGAAAAACTGTTTTTT.

The CDR3, as DNA: TGTGCCAGCGGGACAGGGGGCGAGGGCGAGCAGTACTTC. This encodes CASGTGGEGEQYF. The chain joins TRBV11-2 to TRBJ2-7; 12 bases map to TRBD1. V dropped 8 bases and J dropped 6; count of bases not matched to a gene: 5. The length of the CDR3 is 13 residues. Germline values: CDR1 SGHAT, CDR2 FQNNGV.

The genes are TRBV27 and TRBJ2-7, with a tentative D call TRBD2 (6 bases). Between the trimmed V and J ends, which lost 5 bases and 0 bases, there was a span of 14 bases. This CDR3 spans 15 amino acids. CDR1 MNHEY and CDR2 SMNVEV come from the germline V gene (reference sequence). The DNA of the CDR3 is TGTGCCAGCAGTAAGACTAGACAGAGCTCCTACGAGCAGTACTTC. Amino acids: CASSKTRQSSYEQYF.

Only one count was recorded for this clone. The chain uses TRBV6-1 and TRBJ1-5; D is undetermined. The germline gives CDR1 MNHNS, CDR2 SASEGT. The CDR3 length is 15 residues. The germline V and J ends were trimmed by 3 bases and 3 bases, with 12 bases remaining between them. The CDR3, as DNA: TGTGCCAGCAGTGATAAGCCAGGCTTCAATCAGCCCCAGCATTTT. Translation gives CASSDKPGFNQPQHF.

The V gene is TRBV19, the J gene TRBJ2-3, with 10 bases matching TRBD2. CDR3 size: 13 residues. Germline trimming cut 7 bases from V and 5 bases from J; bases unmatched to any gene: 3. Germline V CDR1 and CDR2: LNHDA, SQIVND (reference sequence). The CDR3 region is CASMPSGRDTQYF. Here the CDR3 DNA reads TGTGCCAGTATGCCTAGCGGGAGAGATACGCAGTATTTT.

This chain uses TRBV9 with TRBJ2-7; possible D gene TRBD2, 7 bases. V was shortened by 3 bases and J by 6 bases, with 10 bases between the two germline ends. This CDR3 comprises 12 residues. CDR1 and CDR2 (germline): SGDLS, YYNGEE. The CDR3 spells CASSGGGGEQYF. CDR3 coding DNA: TGTGCCAGCAGCGGGGGGGGCGGCGAGCAGTACTTC. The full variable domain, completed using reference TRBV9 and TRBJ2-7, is DSGVTQTPKHLITATGQRVTLRCSPRSGDLSVYWYQQSLDQGLQFLIQYYNGEERAKGNILERFSAQQFPDLHSELNLSSLELGDSALYFCASSGGGGEQYFGPGTRLTVT.

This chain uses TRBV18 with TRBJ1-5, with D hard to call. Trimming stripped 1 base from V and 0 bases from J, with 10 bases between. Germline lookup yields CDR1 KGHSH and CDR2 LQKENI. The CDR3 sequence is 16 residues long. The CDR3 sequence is CASSPLGGFSNQPQHF. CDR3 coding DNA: TGTGCCAGCTCACCACTAGGAGGGTTTAGCAATCAGCCCCAGCATTTT.

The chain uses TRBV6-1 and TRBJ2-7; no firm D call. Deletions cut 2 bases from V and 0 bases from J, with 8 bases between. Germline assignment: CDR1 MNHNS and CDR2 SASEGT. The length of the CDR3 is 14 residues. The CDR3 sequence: CASSEPTGSYEQYF. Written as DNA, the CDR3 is TGTGCCAGCAGTGAACCGACGGGCTCCTACGAGCAGTACTTC.

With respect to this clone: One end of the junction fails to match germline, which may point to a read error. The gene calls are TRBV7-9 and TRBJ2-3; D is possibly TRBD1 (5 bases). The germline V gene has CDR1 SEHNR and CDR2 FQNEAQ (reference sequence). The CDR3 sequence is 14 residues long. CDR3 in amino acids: CASSVADSRNTQYF. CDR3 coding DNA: TGTGCCAGCAGCGTAGCAGACAGCAGGAATACGCAGTATTTT.

The chain's CDR3 is CAISEKGHSYGYTF. DNA for the CDR3: TGTGCCATCAGTGAGAAGGGGCACTCGTATGGCTACACCTTC. This chain joins TRBV10-3 and TRBJ1-2, with D possibly being TRBD1 (5 bases). CDR3 length equals 14 residues. Trimming left V 2 bases short and J 5 bases short, with 12 bases between. The germline V gene encodes CDR1 ENHRY and CDR2 SYGVKD.

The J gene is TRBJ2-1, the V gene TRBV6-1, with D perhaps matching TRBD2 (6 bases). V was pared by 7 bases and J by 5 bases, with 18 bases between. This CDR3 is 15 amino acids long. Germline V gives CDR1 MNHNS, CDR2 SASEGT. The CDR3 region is CASIRCGTRDNEQFF. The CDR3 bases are TGTGCCAGCATAAGGTGCGGGACGAGAGACAATGAGCAGTTCTTC.

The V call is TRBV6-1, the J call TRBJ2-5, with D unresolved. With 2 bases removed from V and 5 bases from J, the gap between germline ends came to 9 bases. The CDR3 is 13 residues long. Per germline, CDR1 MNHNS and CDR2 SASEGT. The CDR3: CASSEISRETQYF. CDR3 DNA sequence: TGTGCCAGCAGTGAAATATCACGGGAGACCCAGTACTTC.

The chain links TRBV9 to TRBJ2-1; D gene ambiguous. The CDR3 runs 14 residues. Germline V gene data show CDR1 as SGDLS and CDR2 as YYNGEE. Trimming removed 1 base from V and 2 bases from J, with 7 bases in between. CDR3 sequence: CASSVSETYNEQFF. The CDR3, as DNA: TGTGCCAGCAGCGTAAGCGAGACCTACAATGAGCAGTTCTTC.

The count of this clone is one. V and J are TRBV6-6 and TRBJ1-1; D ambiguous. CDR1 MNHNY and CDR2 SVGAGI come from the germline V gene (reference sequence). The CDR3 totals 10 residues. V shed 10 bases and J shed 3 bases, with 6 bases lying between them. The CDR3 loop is CATRDTEAFF. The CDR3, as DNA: TGTGCCACCCGTGACACTGAAGCTTTCTTT.

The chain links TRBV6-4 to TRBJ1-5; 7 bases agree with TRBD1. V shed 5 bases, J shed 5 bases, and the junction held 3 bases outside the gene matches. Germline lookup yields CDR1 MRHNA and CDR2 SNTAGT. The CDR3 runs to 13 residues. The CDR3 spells CASSHRGDQPQHF. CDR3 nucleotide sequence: TGTGCCAGCAGTCACAGGGGAGATCAGCCCCAGCATTTT.

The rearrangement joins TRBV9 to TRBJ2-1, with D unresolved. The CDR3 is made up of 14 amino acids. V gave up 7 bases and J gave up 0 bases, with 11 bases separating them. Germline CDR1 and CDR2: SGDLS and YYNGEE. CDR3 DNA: TGTGCCAGCGCTTCATTGGCCTCCTACAATGAGCAGTTCTTC. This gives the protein CASASLASYNEQFF.